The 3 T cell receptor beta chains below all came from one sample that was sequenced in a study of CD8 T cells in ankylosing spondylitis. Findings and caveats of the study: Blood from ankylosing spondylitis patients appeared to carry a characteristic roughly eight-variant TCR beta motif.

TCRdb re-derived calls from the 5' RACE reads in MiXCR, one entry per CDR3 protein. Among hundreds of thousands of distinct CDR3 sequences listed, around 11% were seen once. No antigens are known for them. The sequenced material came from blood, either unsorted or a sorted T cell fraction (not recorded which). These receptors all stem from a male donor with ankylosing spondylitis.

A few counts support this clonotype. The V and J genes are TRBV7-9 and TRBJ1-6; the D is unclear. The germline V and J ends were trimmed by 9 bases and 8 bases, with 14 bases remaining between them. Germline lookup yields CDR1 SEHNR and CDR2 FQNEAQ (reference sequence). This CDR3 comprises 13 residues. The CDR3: CASGEGTDSPLHF. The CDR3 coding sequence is TGTGCCAGTGGGGAGGGTACCGATTCACCCCTCCACTTT. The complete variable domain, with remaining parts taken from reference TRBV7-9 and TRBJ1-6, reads DTGVSQNPRHKITKRGQNVTFRCDPISEHNRLYWYRQTLGQGPEFLTYFQNEAQLEKSRLLSDRFSAERPKGSFSTLEIQRTEQGDSAMYLCASGEGTDSPLHFGNGTRLTVT.

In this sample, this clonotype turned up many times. The CDR3 reads CASSFDRGKEETQYF. CDR3 nucleotides: TGTGCCAGCAGCTTCGACAGGGGAAAAGAAGAGACCCAGTACTTC. This rearrangement joins TRBV7-2 to TRBJ2-5, with 8 bases that match TRBD1. CDR3 length: 15 residues. In germline, CDR1 is SGHTA, CDR2 FQGNSA. The V gene end was trimmed by 3 bases and the J gene end by 3 bases; junction bases not matched to a gene: 6.

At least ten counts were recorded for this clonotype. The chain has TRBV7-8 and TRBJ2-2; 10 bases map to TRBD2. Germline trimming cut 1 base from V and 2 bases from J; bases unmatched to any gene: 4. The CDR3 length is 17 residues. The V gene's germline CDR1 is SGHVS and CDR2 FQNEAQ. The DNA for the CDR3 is TGTGCCAGCAGCTTAGAACTAGCGGGACTCAACACCGGGGAGCTGTTTTTT. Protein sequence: CASSLELAGLNTGELFF.